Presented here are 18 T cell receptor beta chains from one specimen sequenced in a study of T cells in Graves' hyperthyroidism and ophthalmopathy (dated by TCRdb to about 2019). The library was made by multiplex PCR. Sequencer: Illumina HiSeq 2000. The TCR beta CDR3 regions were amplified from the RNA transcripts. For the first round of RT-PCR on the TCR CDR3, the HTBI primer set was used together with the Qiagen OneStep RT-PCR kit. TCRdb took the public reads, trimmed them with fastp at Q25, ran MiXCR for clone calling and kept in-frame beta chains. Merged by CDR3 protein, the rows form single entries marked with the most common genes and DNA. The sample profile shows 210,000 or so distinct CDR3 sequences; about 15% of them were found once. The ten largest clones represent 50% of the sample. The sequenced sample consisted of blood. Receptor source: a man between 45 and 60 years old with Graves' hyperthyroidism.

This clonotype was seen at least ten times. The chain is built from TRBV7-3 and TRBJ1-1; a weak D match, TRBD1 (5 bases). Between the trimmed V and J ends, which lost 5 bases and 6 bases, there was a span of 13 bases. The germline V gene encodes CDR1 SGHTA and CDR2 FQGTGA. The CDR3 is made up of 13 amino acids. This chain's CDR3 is CASSPTRDSEAFF. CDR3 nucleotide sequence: TGTGCCAGCAGCCCCACCAGGGATTCTGAAGCTTTCTTT. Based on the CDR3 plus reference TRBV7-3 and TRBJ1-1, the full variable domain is GAGVSQTPSNKVTEKGKYVELRCDPISGHTALYWYRQSLGQGPEFLIYFQGTGAADDSGLPNDRFFAVRPEGSVSTLKIQRTERGDSAVYLCASSPTRDSEAFFGQGTRLTVV.

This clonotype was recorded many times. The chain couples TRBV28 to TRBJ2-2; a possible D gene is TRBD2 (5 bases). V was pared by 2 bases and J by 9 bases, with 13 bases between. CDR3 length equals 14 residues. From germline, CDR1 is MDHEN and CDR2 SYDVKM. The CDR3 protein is CASSLREYPRELFF. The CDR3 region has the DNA TGTGCCAGCAGTTTAAGGGAGTATCCGCGGGAGCTGTTTTTT.

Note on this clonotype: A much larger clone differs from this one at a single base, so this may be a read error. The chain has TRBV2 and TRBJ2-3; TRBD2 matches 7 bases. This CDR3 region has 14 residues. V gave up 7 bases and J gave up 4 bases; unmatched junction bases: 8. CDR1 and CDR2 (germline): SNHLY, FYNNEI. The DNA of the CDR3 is TGTGCCAGCATCCCGGGACTAATCCCAGATACGCAGTATTTT. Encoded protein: CASIPGLIPDTQYF.

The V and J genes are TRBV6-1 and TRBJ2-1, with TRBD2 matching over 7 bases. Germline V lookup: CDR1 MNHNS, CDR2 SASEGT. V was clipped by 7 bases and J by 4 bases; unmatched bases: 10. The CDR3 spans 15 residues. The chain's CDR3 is CASTPRGGAYNEQFF. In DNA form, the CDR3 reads TGTGCCAGCACGCCCCGGGGAGGGGCTTACAATGAGCAGTTCTTC.

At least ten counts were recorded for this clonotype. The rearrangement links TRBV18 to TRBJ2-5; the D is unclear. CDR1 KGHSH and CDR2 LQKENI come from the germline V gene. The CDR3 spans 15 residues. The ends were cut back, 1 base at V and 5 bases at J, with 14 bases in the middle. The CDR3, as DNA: TGTGCCAGCTCACCACAGGGAACAAGGTGGGAGACCCAGTACTTC. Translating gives CASSPQGTRWETQYF.

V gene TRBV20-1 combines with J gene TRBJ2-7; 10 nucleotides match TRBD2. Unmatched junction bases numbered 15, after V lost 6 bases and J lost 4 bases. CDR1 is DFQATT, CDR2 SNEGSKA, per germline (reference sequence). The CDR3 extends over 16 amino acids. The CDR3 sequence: CSARAGASGSGYEQYF. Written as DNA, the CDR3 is TGCAGTGCCAGGGCCGGGGCTAGCGGGAGCGGTTACGAGCAGTACTTC.

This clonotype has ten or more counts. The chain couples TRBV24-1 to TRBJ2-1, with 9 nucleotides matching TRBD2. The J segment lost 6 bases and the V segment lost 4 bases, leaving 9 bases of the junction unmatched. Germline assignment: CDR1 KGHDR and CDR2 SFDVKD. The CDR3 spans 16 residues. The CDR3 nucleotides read TGTGCCACCAGTGAGATTGCGGGAGGGCCGTTCAATGAGCAGTTCTTC. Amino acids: CATSEIAGGPFNEQFF.

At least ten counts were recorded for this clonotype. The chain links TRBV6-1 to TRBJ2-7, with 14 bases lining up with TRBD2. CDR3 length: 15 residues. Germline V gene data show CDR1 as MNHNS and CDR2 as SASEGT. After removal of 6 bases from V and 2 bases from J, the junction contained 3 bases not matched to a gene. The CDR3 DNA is TGTGCCAGCAGCCGGGGACTAGCGGGAGCCTACGAGCAGTACTTC. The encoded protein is CASSRGLAGAYEQYF.

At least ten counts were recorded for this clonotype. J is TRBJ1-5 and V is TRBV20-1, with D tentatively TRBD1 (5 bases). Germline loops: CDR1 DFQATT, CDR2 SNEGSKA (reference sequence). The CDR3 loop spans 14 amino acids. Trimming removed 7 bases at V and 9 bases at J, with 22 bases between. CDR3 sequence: CSVNTGGRGRPQHF. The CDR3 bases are TGCAGTGTAAACACGGGGGGGAGGGGAAGGCCCCAGCATTTT.

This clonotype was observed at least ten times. The CDR3 protein is CSAEPSGRGYEQYF. CDR3 sequence (DNA): TGCAGTGCTGAACCTAGCGGGAGAGGGTACGAGCAGTACTTC. The chain couples TRBV20-1 to TRBJ2-7; 10 nucleotides agree with TRBD2. Germline CDR1 DFQATT, CDR2 SNEGSKA (reference sequence). The V and J ends lost 5 bases and 4 bases, in that order; junction bases with no gene match: 8. This CDR3 has 14 amino acids.

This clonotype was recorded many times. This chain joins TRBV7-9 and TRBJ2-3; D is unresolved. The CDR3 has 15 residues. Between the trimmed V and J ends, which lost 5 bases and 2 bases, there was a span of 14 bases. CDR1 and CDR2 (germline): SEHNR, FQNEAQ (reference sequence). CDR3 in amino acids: CASSHSSAVTDTQYF. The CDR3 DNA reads TGTGCCAGCAGCCACAGCAGTGCAGTCACAGATACGCAGTATTTT.

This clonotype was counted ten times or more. The CDR3 sequence is CAWSKGGNQPQHF. The CDR3 DNA sequence: TGTGCCTGGAGTAAAGGTGGCAATCAGCCCCAGCATTTT. The gene calls are TRBV30 and TRBJ1-5; D is undetermined. Germline V gives CDR1 GTSNPN, CDR2 SVGIG (reference sequence). This CDR3 comprises 13 residues. Between the trimmed V and J ends, which lost 2 bases and 2 bases, there was a span of 7 bases.

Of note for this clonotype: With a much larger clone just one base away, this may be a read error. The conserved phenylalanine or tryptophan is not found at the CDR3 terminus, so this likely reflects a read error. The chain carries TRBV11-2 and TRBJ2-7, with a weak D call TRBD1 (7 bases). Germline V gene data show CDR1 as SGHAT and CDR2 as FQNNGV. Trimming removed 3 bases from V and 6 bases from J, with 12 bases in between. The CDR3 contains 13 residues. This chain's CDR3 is CASSLTQGGEQYL. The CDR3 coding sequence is TGTGCCAGCAGCTTGACGCAGGGGGGCGAGCAGTACCTC.

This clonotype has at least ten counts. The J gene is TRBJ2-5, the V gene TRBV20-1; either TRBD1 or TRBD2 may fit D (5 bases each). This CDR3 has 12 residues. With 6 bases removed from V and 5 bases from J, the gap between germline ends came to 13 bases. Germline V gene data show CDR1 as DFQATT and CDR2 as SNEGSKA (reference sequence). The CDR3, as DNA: TGCAGTGCGGGGACGACCTCGGAGACCCAGTACTTC. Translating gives CSAGTTSETQYF.

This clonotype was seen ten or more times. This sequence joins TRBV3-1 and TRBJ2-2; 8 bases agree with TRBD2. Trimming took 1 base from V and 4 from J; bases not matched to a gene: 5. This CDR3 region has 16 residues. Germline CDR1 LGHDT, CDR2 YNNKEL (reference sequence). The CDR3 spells CASSQGGTSSTGELFF. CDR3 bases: TGTGCCAGCAGCCAAGGTGGGACTAGTTCCACCGGGGAGCTGTTTTTT. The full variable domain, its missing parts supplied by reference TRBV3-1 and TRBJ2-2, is DTAVSQTPKYLVTQMGNDKSIKCEQNLGHDTMYWYKQDSKKFLKIMFSYNNKELIINETVPNRFSPKSPDKAHLNLHINSLELGDSAVYFCASSQGGTSSTGELFFGEGSRLTVL.

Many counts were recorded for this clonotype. This CDR3 reads CASSFESAKAFF. In nucleotides, the CDR3 is TGTGCCAGCAGTTTCGAGTCGGCTAAAGCTTTCTTT. The chain has TRBV12-3 or TRBV12-4 and TRBJ1-1; D remains ambiguous. The CDR3 has 12 residues. Trimming removed 3 bases from V and 9 bases from J, with 11 bases in between.

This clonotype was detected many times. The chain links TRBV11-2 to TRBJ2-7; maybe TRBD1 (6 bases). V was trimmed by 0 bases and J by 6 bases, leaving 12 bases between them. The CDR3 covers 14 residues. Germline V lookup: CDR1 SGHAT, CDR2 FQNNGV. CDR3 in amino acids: CASSLDSTGIEQYF. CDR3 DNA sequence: TGTGCCAGCAGCTTAGATAGTACAGGGATCGAGCAGTACTTC.

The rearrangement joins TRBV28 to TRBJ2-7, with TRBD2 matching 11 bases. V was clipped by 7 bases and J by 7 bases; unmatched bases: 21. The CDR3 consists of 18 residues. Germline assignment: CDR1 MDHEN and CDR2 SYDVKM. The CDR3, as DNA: TGTGCCAGCAAAGGACCGCGGACTAGCGGGTCTTCCCGGGGGGAGCAGTACTTC. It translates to CASKGPRTSGSSRGEQYF. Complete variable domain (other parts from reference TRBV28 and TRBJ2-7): DVKVTQSSRYLVKRTGEKVFLECVQDMDHENMFWYRQDPGLGLRLIYFSYDVKMKEKGDIPEGYSVSREKKERFSLILESASTNQTSMYLCASKGPRTSGSSRGEQYFGPGTRLTVT.